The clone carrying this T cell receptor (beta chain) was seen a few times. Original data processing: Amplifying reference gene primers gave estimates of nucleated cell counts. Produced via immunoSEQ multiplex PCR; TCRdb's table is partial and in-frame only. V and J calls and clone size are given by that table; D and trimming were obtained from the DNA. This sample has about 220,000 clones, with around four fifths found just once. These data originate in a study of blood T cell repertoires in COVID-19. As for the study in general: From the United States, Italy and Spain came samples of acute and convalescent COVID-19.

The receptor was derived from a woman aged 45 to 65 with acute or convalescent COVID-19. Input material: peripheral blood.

The CDR3 loop reads CSASSGAAKPGEQYF. The CDR3 nucleotides are TGCAGTGCTAGTTCGGGAGCGGCTAAACCGGGGGAGCAGTACTTC. The J gene is TRBJ2-7, the V gene TRBV20-1, with D tentatively TRBD2 (6 bases). V lost 3 bases and J 7 bases, leaving 22 bases between the germline ends. Germline loops: CDR1 DFQATT, CDR2 SNEGSKA (reference sequence). This CDR3 contains 15 residues.